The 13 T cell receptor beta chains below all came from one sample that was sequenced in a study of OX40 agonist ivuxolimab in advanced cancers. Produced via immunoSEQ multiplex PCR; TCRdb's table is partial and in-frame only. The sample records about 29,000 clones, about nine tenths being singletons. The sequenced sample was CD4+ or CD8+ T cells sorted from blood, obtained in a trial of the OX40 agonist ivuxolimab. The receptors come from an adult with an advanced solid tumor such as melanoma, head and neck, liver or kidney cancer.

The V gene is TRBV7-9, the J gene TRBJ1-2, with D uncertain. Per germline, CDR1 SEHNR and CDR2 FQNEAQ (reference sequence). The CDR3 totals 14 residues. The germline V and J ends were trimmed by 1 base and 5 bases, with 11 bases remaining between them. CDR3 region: CASSLVATTYGYTF. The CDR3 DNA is TGTGCCAGCAGCTTAGTCGCGACAACTTATGGCTACACCTTC.

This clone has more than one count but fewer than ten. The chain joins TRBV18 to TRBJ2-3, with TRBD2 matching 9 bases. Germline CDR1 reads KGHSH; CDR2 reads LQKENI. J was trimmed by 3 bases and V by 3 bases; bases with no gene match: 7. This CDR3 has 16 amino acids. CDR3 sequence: CASSPRVAGVTDTQYF. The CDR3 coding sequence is TGTGCCAGCTCACCCAGGGTAGCGGGAGTGACAGATACGCAGTATTTT.

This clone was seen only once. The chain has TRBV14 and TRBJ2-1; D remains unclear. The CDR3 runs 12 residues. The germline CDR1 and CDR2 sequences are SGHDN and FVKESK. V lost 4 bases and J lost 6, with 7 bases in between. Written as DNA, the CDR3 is TGTGCCAGCAGCCGCGAGGTCAATGAGCAGTTCTTC. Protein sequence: CASSREVNEQFF.

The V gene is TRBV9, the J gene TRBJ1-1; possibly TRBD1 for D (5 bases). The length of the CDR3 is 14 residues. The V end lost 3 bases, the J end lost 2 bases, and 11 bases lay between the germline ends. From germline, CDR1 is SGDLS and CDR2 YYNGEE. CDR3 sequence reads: CASSAGTYNTEAFF. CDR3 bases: TGTGCCAGCAGCGCCGGGACTTATAACACTGAAGCTTTCTTT.

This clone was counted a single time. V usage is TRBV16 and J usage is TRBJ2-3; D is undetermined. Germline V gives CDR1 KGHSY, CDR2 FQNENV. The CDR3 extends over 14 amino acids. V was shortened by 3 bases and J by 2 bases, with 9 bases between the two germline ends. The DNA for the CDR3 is TGTGCCAGCAGCCACTCTAGGGACACAGATACGCAGTATTTT. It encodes CASSHSRDTDTQYF.

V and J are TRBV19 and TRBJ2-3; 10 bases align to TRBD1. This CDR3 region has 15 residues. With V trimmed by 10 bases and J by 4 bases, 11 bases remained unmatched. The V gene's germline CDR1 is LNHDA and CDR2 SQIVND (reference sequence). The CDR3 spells CATRRDRGLSDTQYF. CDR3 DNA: TGTGCCACCCGAAGAGACAGGGGGCTGTCAGATACGCAGTATTTT.

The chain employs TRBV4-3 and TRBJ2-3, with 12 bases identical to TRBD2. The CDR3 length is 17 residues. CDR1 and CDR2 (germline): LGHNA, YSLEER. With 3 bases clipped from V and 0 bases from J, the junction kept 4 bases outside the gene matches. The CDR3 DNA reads TGCGCCAGCAGCCAGGGGACTAGCGGGCTTAGCACAGATACGCAGTATTTT. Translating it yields CASSQGTSGLSTDTQYF.

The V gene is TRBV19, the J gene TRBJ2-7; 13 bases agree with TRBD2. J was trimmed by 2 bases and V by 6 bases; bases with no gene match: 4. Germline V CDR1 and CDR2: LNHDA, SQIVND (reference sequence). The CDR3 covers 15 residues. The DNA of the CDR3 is TGTGCCAGTAGCTTCGGGACTAGCGGGACCTACGAGCAGTACTTC. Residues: CASSFGTSGTYEQYF.

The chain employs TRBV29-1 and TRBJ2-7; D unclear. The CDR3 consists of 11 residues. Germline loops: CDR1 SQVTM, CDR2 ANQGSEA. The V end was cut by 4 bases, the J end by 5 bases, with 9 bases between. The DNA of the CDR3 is TGCAGCGTTGGAGTTGGAAACGAGCAGTACTTC. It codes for CSVGVGNEQYF.

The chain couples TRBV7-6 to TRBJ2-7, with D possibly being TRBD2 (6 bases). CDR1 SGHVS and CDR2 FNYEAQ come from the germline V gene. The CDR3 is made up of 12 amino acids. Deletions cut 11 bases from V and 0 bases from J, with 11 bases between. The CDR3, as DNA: TGTGCCTCTGCGGGAATCTCCTACGAGCAGTACTTC. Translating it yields CASAGISYEQYF.

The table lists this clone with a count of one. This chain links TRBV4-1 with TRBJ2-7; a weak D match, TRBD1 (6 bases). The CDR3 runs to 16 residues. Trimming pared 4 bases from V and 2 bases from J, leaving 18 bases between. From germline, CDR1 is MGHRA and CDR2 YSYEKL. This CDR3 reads CASSPGTGSEPYEQYF. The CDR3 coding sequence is TGCGCCAGCAGCCCGGGAACAGGGTCCGAACCCTACGAGCAGTACTTC.

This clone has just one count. The CDR3 region has the DNA TGCGCCAGCTCCTCGGGAAGGGGCTATCACAATGAGCAGTTCTTC. Translation gives CASSSGRGYHNEQFF. This chain uses TRBV10-2 with TRBJ2-1; D may correspond to TRBD1 or TRBD2 (5 bases each). The CDR3 length is 15 residues. The germline gives CDR1 WSHSY, CDR2 SAAADI. V lost 8 bases and J lost 5, with 19 bases in between.

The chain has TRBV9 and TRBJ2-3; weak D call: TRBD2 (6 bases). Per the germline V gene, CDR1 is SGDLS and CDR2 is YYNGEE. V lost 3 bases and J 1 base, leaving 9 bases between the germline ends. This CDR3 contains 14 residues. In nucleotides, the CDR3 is TGTGCCAGCAGCGGGGCTAGCGGCACAGATACGCAGTATTTT. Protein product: CASSGASGTDTQYF.